This is a list of T cell receptor beta chains from one sample in a study of control samples from healthy donors and cancer patients. Sequencing was performed with immunoSEQ multiplex PCR; in TCRdb, only in-frame clones are kept and a portion is missing. The sample holds approximately 110,000 clones, about 89% seen once. Source material: blood. The source is a woman between 18 and 29 years old in good health. The CDR3 runs from the conserved cysteine through the conserved F or W. A D gene is named only where the DNA matches it firmly. The size entry is marked missing in some rows and otherwise reads once, few, many or a size class.

abundance,v_gene,j_gene,d_gene,CDR3aa,CDR3nt
NA,TRBV7-2,TRBJ1-2,NA,CASSLAGVPYGYTF,TGTGCCAGCAGCTTAGCAGGGGTTCCGTATGGCTACACCTTC
NA,TRBV20-1,TRBJ2-7,NA,CSASPGGSYEQYF,TGCAGTGCTAGTCCCGGGGGCTCCTACGAGCAGTACTTC
few,TRBV7-9,TRBJ1-1,NA,CASSLGENTEAFF,TGTGCCAGCAGCTTAGGGGAGAACACTGAAGCTTTCTTT
NA,TRBV27,TRBJ2-2,NA,CASSPDSTGELFF,TGTGCCAGCAGTCCTGACAGCACCGGGGAGCTGTTTTTT
NA,TRBV7-2,TRBJ2-3,TRBD2,CASSLGLAGRRTDTQYF,TGTGCCAGCAGCTTGGGACTAGCGGGTCGAAGGACAGATACGCAGTATTTT
NA,TRBV7-3,TRBJ2-3,TRBD1,CASSRGQGSTDTQYF,TGTGCCAGCAGCCGGGGACAGGGTAGCACAGATACGCAGTATTTT
few,TRBV19,TRBJ1-6,NA,CASNRGLYSPLHF,TGTGCCAGTAACAGAGGACTTTATTCACCCCTCCACTTT
NA,TRBV7-8,TRBJ1-4,NA,CASSLDSLNEKLFF,TGTGCCAGCAGCTTAGACAGCCTTAATGAAAAACTGTTTTTT
NA,TRBV7-3,TRBJ2-2,NA,CASSPGMGSTGELFF,TGTGCCAGCAGCCCGGGCATGGGGAGCACCGGGGAGCTGTTTTTT
large,TRBV13,TRBJ2-7,TRBD1,CASSFGDRNEQYF,TGTGCCAGCAGCTTCGGGGACAGAAACGAGCAGTACTTC
NA,TRBV24-1,TRBJ1-2,NA,CATSAGLNYGYTF,TGTGCCACCAGCGCAGGCCTCAACTATGGCTACACCTTC
NA,TRBV28,TRBJ1-2,NA,CASTRTRDNYGYTF,TGTGCCAGCACCAGAACCCGGGACAACTATGGCTACACCTTC
NA,TRBV3-1/TRBV3-2,TRBJ2-2,TRBD1,CASGQGTGELFF,TGTGCCAGCGGACAGGGCACCGGGGAGCTGTTTTTT
once,TRBV28,TRBJ2-2,TRBD1,CASSWDRGMENTGELFF,TGTGCCAGCAGTTGGGACAGGGGGATGGAAAACACCGGGGAGCTGTTTTTT
NA,TRBV7-9,TRBJ2-7,TRBD1,CASSQGDGAYEQYF,TGTGCCAGCAGCCAGGGGGACGGGGCCTACGAGCAGTACTTC
NA,TRBV6-4,TRBJ2-1,TRBD1,CATGQGGNEQFF,TGTGCCACAGGACAGGGGGGGAATGAGCAGTTCTTC
NA,TRBV5-1,TRBJ1-2,NA,CASSFSPGQNGYTF,TGCGCCAGCAGCTTTTCCCCCGGACAGAATGGCTACACCTTC
NA,TRBV6-2/TRBV6-3,TRBJ2-7,NA,CASSRAIADSYEQYF,TGTGCCAGCAGCCGCGCTATAGCGGACTCCTACGAGCAGTACTTC
NA,TRBV5-4,TRBJ2-3,NA,CASSLGVSLVDTQYF,TGTGCCAGCAGCTTGGGGGTTTCATTAGTAGATACGCAGTATTTT
NA,TRBV5-5,TRBJ2-5,NA,CASSGVGETQYF,TGTGCCAGCAGCGGGGTGGGTGAGACCCAGTACTTC
few,TRBV2,TRBJ2-1,NA,CASRGVTGVTEQFF,TGTGCCAGCAGGGGGGTTACGGGCGTTACTGAGCAGTTCTTC
NA,TRBV5-1,TRBJ2-7,NA,CASSLGFQGYEQYF,TGCGCCAGCAGCTTAGGTTTCCAGGGATACGAGCAGTACTTC
few,TRBV9,TRBJ2-3,TRBD2,CASSVGWVSGGADTQYF,TGTGCCAGCAGCGTAGGGTGGGTAAGCGGGGGGGCCGATACGCAGTATTTT
NA,TRBV27,TRBJ2-7,TRBD1,CASFDRGQRNEQYF,TGTGCCAGCTTTGACAGGGGGCAAAGGAACGAGCAGTACTTC
NA,TRBV11-2,TRBJ2-1,NA,CASSEIRNPTYNEQFF,TGTGCCAGCAGCGAAATCCGAAACCCTACCTACAATGAGCAGTTCTTC
NA,TRBV9,TRBJ1-6,TRBD1,CASSVGTADSSPLHF,TGTGCCAGCAGCGTCGGGACAGCTGATAGTTCACCCCTCCACTTT
NA,TRBV10-2,TRBJ1-5,NA,CASRDTDSNQPQHF,TGCGCCAGCCGAGACACAGATAGCAATCAGCCCCAGCATTTT
NA,TRBV29-1,TRBJ2-7,NA,CSYRGQGGSYEQYF,TGCAGCTATCGGGGCCAGGGGGGATCCTACGAGCAGTACTTC
NA,TRBV6-2/TRBV6-3,TRBJ1-2,NA,CASTPEPPDRHEGGYTF,TGTGCCAGCACCCCTGAACCCCCCGACAGGCACGAAGGGGGCTACACCTTC
NA,TRBV28,TRBJ2-7,TRBD1,CASRTRGPRSEQYF,TGTGCCAGCAGGACCAGGGGGCCTCGGTCCGAGCAGTACTTC
NA,TRBV19,TRBJ2-6,NA,CASFAGSSGANVLTF,TGTGCCAGTTTTGCAGGGAGCTCTGGGGCCAACGTCCTGACTTTC
NA,TRBV11-3,TRBJ2-3,TRBD2,CASSDSTSGEGDTQYF,TGTGCCAGCAGCGACTCAACTAGCGGGGAGGGAGATACGCAGTATTTT
NA,TRBV6-2/TRBV6-3,TRBJ2-2,TRBD2,CASRPGTSPGTGELFF,TGTGCCAGCAGACCTGGGACTAGCCCTGGGACCGGGGAGCTGTTTTTT
NA,TRBV5-1,TRBJ2-2,NA,CASSPMVGTGELFF,TGCGCCAGCAGTCCCATGGTGGGGACCGGGGAGCTGTTTTTT
NA,TRBV7-2,TRBJ1-1,NA,CASSLAEGTEAFF,TGTGCCAGCAGCTTAGCCGAGGGCACTGAAGCTTTCTTT
once,TRBV15,TRBJ2-7,NA,CATSRDRGSAGKFYEQYF,TGTGCCACCAGCAGAGATCGGGGATCGGCAGGAAAATTCTACGAGCAGTACTTC
once,TRBV27,TRBJ1-5,TRBD1,CASSPGRGQHQPQHF,TGTGCCAGCAGCCCGGGCAGGGGGCAGCATCAGCCCCAGCATTTT
NA,TRBV7-8,TRBJ1-2,NA,CASSLEDKPTGYTF,TGTGCCAGCAGCTTAGAGGACAAGCCGACTGGCTACACCTTC
NA,TRBV10-3,TRBJ1-5,TRBD1,CAISPRTGENQPQHF,TGTGCCATCAGCCCTAGGACAGGGGAAAATCAGCCCCAGCATTTT
NA,TRBV2,TRBJ2-7,TRBD1,CASIHLGTGAAYEQYF,TGTGCCAGCATACATCTAGGGACAGGGGCGGCCTACGAGCAGTACTTC
NA,TRBV18,TRBJ2-3,NA,CASSPPTFARTDTQYF,TGTGCCAGCTCACCACCGACATTTGCCCGAACAGATACGCAGTATTTT
NA,TRBV2,TRBJ1-2,TRBD1,CASTYAPIETGSGYTF,TGTGCCAGCACTTATGCTCCGATCGAGACAGGGTCTGGCTACACCTTC
NA,TRBV9,TRBJ1-4,TRBD1,CASSVATGGGEKLFF,TGTGCCAGCAGCGTAGCGACAGGGGGAGGCGAAAAACTGTTTTTT
NA,TRBV3-1/TRBV3-2,TRBJ1-3,NA,CASSQLAGSGNTIYF,TGTGCCAGCAGCCAACTCGCGGGCTCTGGAAACACCATATATTTT
NA,TRBV29-1,TRBJ1-1,NA,CSVFEGNTEAFF,TGCAGCGTTTTCGAGGGTAACACTGAAGCTTTCTTT
NA,TRBV24-1,TRBJ2-1,NA,CATSETSYNEQFF,TGTGCCACCAGTGAAACAAGCTACAATGAGCAGTTCTTC
NA,TRBV2,TRBJ2-7,NA,CASSVGGEGYEQYF,TGTGCCAGCAGTGTAGGGGGAGAGGGGTACGAGCAGTACTTC
NA,TRBV4-3,TRBJ1-1,NA,CASSQDRDRRNTEAFF,TGCGCCAGCAGCCAAGATAGAGACAGAAGGAACACTGAAGCTTTCTTT
NA,TRBV18,TRBJ2-1,TRBD1,CASSPARGLNEQFF,TGTGCCAGCTCGCCAGCAAGGGGGCTAAATGAGCAGTTCTTC
NA,TRBV28,TRBJ2-7,TRBD2,CASGPLAGGSYEQYF,TGTGCCAGCGGACCGCTAGCCGGGGGGTCCTACGAGCAGTACTTC
few,TRBV5-1,TRBJ2-2,NA,CASSTGLYTGELFF,TGCGCCAGCAGCACGGGACTTTACACCGGGGAGCTGTTTTTT
NA,TRBV28,TRBJ1-2,TRBD1,CASSLTGDNHRGYTF,TGTGCCAGCAGTTTAACAGGGGACAATCATCGTGGCTACACCTTC
NA,TRBV19,TRBJ1-6,TRBD1,CATRTGNNSPLHF,TGTGCCACCCGGACAGGGAATAATTCACCCCTCCACTTT
NA,TRBV5-1,TRBJ2-3,TRBD2,CASLPVAGFTDTQYF,TGCGCCAGCCTCCCGGTAGCGGGGTTCACAGATACGCAGTATTTT
few,TRBV13,TRBJ1-5,TRBD1,CASSFGQGTNQPQHF,TGTGCCAGCAGCTTCGGACAGGGAACTAATCAGCCCCAGCATTTT
NA,TRBV29-1,TRBJ2-5,TRBD1,CSVVGDSQETQYF,TGCAGCGTTGTAGGGGACAGTCAAGAGACCCAGTACTTC
NA,TRBV6-2/TRBV6-3,TRBJ1-5,TRBD1,CASNYSPGGQRDQPQHF,TGTGCCAGCAACTACTCCCCAGGGGGACAACGAGATCAGCCCCAGCATTTT